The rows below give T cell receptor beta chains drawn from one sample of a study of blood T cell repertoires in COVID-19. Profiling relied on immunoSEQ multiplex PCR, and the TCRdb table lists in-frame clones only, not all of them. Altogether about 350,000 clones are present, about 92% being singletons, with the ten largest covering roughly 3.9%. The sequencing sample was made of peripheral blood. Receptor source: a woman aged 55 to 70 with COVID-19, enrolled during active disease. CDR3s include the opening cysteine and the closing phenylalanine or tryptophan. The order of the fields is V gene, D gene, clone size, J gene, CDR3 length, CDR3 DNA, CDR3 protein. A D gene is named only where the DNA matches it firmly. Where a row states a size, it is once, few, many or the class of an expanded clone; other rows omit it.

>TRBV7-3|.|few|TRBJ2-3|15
TGTGCCAGCAGCTCCTGGGGCGGGGGCACAGATACGCAGTATTTT
CASSSWGGGTDTQYF
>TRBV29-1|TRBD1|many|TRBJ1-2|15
TGCAGCGTCATTGGACAGGGGGGAGATGACTATGGCTACACCTTC
CSVIGQGGDDYGYTF
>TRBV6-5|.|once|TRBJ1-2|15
TGTGCCAGCAGCCCACGGACGGGGATGGGATATGGCTACACCTTC
CASSPRTGMGYGYTF
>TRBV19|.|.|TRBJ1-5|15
TGTGCCAGTAGTATAGATTGGTCGGGGAATCAGCCCCAGCATTTT
CASSIDWSGNQPQHF
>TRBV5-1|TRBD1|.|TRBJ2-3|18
TGCGCCAGCAGCTTGGTTGGACAGGGGGTTTCAAGCACAGATACGCAGTATTTT
CASSLVGQGVSSTDTQYF
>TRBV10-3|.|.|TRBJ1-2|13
TGTGCCATCAGCGTCGGGGGGGACTATGGCTACACCTTC
CAISVGGDYGYTF
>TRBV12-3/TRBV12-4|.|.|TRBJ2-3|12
TGTGCCAGCAGTTTAGGCGCAGATACGCAGTATTTT
CASSLGADTQYF
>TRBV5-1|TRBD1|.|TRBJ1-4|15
TGCGCCAGCAGCAACCCCCAGGGGGCTGGTGAAAAACTGTTTTTT
CASSNPQGAGEKLFF
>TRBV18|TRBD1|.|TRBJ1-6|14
TGTGCCAGCTCACGGGACAGCGAAAATTCACCCCTCCACTTT
CASSRDSENSPLHF
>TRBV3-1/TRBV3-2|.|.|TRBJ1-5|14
TGTGCCAGCAGCCCAGTTAATAGCAATCAGCCCCAGCATTTT
CASSPVNSNQPQHF
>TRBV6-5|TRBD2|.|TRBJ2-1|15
TGTGCCAGCATGATACGGGGGGAGTCCTACAATGAGCAGTTCTTC
CASMIRGESYNEQFF
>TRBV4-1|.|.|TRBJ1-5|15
TGCGCCAGCAGCGGACAGACGGGCAGCAATCAGCCCCAGCATTTT
CASSGQTGSNQPQHF
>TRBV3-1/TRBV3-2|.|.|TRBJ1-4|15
TGTGCCAGCAGCCAAATCGGGAGAACTAATGAAAAACTGTTTTTT
CASSQIGRTNEKLFF
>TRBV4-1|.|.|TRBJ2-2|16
TGCGCCAGCAGCCAGAGGGACACCTCGAACACCGGGGAGCTGTTTTTT
CASSQRDTSNTGELFF
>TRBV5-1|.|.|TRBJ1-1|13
TGCGCCAGTTCGGGCGGGTGGGACACTGAAGCTTTCTTT
CASSGGWDTEAFF
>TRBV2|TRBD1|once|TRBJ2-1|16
TGTGCCAGCAGCACCTCCGGGACAGGAGCATACAATGAGCAGTTCTTC
CASSTSGTGAYNEQFF
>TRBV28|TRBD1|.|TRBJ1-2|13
TGTGCCAGTAAACCAGGGGGCTTGGTTGGCTACACCTTC
CASKPGGLVGYTF
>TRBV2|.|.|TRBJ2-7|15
TGTGCCAGCAGTGAACGGGACAAGGGGGTATACGAGCAGTACTTC
CASSERDKGVYEQYF
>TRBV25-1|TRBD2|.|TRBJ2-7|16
TGTGCCAGCAGTGAATCGTTCCAGACTAGCGGGGGGCATGGAAACTTC
CASSESFQTSGGHGNF
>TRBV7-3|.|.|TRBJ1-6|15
TGTGCCAGCAGCTTATACGGTCAGGGGAATTCACCCCTCCACTTT
CASSLYGQGNSPLHF
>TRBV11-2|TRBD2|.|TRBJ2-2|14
TGTGCCAGCAGCGCCCTAGCGGGGGTCGGGGAGCTGTTTTTT
CASSALAGVGELFF
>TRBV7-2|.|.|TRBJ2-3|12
TGTGCCAGCAGCTCGGGACTAGATACGCAGTATTTT
CASSSGLDTQYF
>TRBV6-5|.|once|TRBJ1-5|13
TGTGCCAGCAGTTTAAGGGGATCTCAGCCCCAGCATTTT
CASSLRGSQPQHF
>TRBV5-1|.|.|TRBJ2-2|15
TGCGCCAGCAGCTTTGCGGGGCCAGGGACCGGGGAGCTGTTTTTT
CASSFAGPGTGELFF
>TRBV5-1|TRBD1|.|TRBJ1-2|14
TGCGCCAGCAGCTTGGGCAGGGGGCGTGAAGGCTACACCTTC
CASSLGRGREGYTF
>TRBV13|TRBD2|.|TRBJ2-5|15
TGTGCCAGCAGCTCCGGCGGGAGGGGATTGGAGACCCAGTACTTC
CASSSGGRGLETQYF
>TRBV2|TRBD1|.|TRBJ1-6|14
TGTGCCAGCAGCGGCGGACAGGGGAGGTCACCCCTCCACTTT
CASSGGQGRSPLHF
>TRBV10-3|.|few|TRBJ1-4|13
TGTGCCATCAGTGACGGGGGTGGGGAAAAACTGTTTTTT
CAISDGGGEKLFF
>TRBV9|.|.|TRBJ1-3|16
TGTGCCAGCAGCACACACGGGGGGGGCACTGGAAACACCATATATTTT
CASSTHGGGTGNTIYF
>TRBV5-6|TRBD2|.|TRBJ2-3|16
TGTGCCAGCAGCCCCCTAGCGGGGGGTTCAGTAGATACGCAGTATTTT
CASSPLAGGSVDTQYF
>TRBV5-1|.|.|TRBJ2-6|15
TGCGCCAGCATGGTCGACTTCTCTGGGGCCAACGTCCTGACTTTC
CASMVDFSGANVLTF
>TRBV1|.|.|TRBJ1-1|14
TGCACCAGCAGCCAAGGCAAAAGGGACTCCAAGGGTTTCTTT
CTSSQGKRDSKGFF
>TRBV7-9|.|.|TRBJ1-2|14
TGTGCCAGCAGCTTAGTGCAGGGGCTCGGTGGCTACACCTTC
CASSLVQGLGGYTF
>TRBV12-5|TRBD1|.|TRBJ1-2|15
TGTGCTAGTGGCATTCCGGGACAGGGTCTTAGTGGCTACACCTTC
CASGIPGQGLSGYTF
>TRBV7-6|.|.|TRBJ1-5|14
TGTGCCAGCAGTAGGGGAGGAGTCAATCAGCCCCAGCATTTT
CASSRGGVNQPQHF
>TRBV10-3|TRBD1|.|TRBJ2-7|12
TGTGCCATCAGCAGGGGGCAATACGAGCAGTACTTC
CAISRGQYEQYF
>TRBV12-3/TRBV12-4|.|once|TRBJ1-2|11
TGTGCCACCCAGGGTGGCTATGGCTACACCTTC
CATQGGYGYTF
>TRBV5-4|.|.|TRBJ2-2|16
TGTGCCAGCAGCTCGGCCACTATGAGGAACACCGGGGAGCTGTTTTTT
CASSSATMRNTGELFF
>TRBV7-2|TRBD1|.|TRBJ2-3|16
TGTGCCAGCAGCGTGACCAGGGGGCGAGGGGCAGATACGCAGTATTTT
CASSVTRGRGADTQYF
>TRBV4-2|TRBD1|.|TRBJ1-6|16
TGTGCCAGCAGCCCCCTAATACAGGGGTTTGGATCACCCCTCCACTTT
CASSPLIQGFGSPLHF
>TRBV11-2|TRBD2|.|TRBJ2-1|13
TGTGCCAGCAGCTTACTAGCGGGGTTTGAGCAGTTCTTC
CASSLLAGFEQFF
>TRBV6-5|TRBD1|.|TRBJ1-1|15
TGTGCCAGCAGTTACGTTCGGACAGGGAACACTGAAGCTTTCTTT
CASSYVRTGNTEAFF
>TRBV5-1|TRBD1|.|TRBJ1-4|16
TGCGCCAGCAGCTTGAGGCCCGGGACAGATAATGAAAAACTGTTTTTT
CASSLRPGTDNEKLFF
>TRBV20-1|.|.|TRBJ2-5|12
TGCAGTGCTAGTCGGGGAGAAGAGACCCAGTACTTC
CSASRGEETQYF
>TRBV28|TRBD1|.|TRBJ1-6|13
TGTGCCAGCCATAGGACAGGGCGGTCACCCCTCCACTTT
CASHRTGRSPLHF
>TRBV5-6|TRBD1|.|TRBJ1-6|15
TGTGCCAGCAGCTTGACGGGACAGGGAAATTCACCCCTCCACTTT
CASSLTGQGNSPLHF
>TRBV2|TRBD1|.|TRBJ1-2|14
TGTGCCACGGTCCGGGACAGGGGTGTGAATGCGCCCACCTTC
CATVRDRGVNAPTF
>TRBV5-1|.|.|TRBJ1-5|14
TGCGCCAGCAGCCCAGGGGATAGCAATCAGCCCCAGCATTTT
CASSPGDSNQPQHF
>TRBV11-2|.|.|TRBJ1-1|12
TGTGCCAGCAGCTTTCACGACTCTGAAGCTTTCTTT
CASSFHDSEAFF
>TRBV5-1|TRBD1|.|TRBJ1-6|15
TGCGCCAGCAGCCGTATGGGACAGATGAATTCACCCCTCCACTTT
CASSRMGQMNSPLHF
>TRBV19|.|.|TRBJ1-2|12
TGTGCCAGTTTGGAGGGGAACTATGGCTACACCTTC
CASLEGNYGYTF
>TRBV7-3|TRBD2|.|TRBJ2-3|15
TGTGCCAGCAGCCTAGGACTAGCGGGCACAGATACGCAGTATTTT
CASSLGLAGTDTQYF
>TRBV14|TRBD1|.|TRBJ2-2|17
TGTGCCAGCAGCCAATGGACAGGGGGCGGAATTGGCGGGGAGCTGTTTTTT
CASSQWTGGGIGGELFF
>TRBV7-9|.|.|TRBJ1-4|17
TGTGCCAGCAGGCGACAGGTCTTAGAGGCAACTAATGAAAAACTGTTTTTT
CASRRQVLEATNEKLFF
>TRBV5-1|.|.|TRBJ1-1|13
TGCGCCAGCAGACTACAGGGTAGCACTGAAGCTTTCTTT
CASRLQGSTEAFF